This record looks at one TCR beta chain sequence and its context. Its antigen is undetermined. This record comes from a study of B cell selection in AIRE deficiency. General study findings and limits: Of some 4,000 shared Treg TCRbeta sequences, under 35% were healthy-only, about 8.6% patient-only.

Sorting defined conventional CD4 T cells as CD4+CD127+. Trimming stripped 3 bases from V and 1 base from J, with 13 bases between. The germline gives CDR1 SGDLS, CDR2 YYNGEE. This CDR3 comprises 15 residues. Data came from immunoSEQ multiplex PCR; TCRdb stores just in-frame clones and leaves some out. This table holds fewer than 30,000 clones, around 95% found once. The sample taken for sequencing was CD4+CD127+ conventional T cells sorted from PBMCs. This rearrangement joins TRBV9 to TRBJ1-1, with D uncertain. This clonotype originated in a human donor in good health. The CDR3 bases are TGTGCCAGCAGCGAGGGCGCAGCTTCGAACACTGAAGCTTTCTTT. Translation: CASSEGAASNTEAFF.